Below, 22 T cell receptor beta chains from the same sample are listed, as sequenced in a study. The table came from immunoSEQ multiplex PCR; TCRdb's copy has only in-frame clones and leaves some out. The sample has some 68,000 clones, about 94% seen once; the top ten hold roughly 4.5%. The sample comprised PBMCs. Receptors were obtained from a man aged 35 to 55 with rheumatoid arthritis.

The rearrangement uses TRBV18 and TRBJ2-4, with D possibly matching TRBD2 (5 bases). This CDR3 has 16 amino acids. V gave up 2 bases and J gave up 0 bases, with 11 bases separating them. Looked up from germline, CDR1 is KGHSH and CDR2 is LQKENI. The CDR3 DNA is TGTGCCAGCTCACCATCGGGAACCATAGCCAAAAACATTCAGTACTTC. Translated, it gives CASSPSGTIAKNIQYF.

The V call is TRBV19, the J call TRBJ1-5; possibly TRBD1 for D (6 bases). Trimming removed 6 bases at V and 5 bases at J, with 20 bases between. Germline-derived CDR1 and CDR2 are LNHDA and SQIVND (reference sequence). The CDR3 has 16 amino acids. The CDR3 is CASRVGQGSTYQPQHF. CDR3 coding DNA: TGTGCCAGTAGGGTCGGTCAGGGGTCGACCTATCAGCCCCAGCATTTT.

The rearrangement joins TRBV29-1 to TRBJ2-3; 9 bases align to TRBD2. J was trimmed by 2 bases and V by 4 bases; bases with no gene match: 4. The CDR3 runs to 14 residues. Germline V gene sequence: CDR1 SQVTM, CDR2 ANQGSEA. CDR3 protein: CSVALAGSTDTQYF. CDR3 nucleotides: TGCAGCGTTGCCCTAGCGGGATCCACAGATACGCAGTATTTT.

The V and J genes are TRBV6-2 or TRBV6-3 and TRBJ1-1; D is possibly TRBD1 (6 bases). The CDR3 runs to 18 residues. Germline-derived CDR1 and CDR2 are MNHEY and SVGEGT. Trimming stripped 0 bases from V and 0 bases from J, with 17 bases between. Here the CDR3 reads CASSYSLGTPPVNTEAFF. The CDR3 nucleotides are TGTGCCAGCAGTTACTCGCTCGGGACACCACCGGTGAACACTGAAGCTTTCTTT.

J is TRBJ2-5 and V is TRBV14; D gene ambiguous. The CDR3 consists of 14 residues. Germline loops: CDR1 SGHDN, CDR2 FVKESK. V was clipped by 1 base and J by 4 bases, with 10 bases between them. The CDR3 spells CASSQVGSRETQYF. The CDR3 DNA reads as TGTGCCAGCAGCCAAGTGGGTTCGAGAGAGACCCAGTACTTC.

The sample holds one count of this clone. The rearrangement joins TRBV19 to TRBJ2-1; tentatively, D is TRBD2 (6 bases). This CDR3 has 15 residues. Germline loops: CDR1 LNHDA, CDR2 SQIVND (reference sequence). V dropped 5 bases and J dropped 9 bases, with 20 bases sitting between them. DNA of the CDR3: TGTGCCAGTAGTCCCCTGGCGGGGCCACAAGGTGAGCAGTTCTTC. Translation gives CASSPLAGPQGEQFF.

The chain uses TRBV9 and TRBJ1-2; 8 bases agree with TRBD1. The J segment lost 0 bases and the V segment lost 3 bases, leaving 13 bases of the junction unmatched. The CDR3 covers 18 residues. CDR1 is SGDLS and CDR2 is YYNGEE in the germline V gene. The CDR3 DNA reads TGTGCCAGCAGCGAGCCCCTCGGGACAGGCATAGCTAACTATGGCTACACCTTC. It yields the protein CASSEPLGTGIANYGYTF.

The CDR3 loop is CASSAGTETF. The CDR3 DNA reads TGTGCCAGCAGCGCCGGGACGGAGACCTTC. This chain links TRBV9 with TRBJ1-2; tentatively, D is TRBD1 (5 bases). The germline V gene encodes CDR1 SGDLS and CDR2 YYNGEE. The V end was cut by 3 bases, the J end by 14 bases, with 11 bases between. The CDR3 runs to 10 residues. Full variable domain (missing parts from reference TRBV9 and TRBJ1-2): DSGVTQTPKHLITATGQRVTLRCSPRSGDLSVYWYQQSLDQGLQFLIQYYNGEERAKGNILERFSAQQFPDLHSELNLSSLELGDSALYFCASSAGTETFGSGTRLTVV.

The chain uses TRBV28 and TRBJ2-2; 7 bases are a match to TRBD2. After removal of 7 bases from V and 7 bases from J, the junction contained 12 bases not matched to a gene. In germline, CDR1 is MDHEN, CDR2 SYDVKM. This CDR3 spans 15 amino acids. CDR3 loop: CASILGRGTVGELFF. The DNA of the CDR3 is TGTGCCAGCATCCTTGGGAGGGGAACGGTCGGGGAGCTGTTTTTT.

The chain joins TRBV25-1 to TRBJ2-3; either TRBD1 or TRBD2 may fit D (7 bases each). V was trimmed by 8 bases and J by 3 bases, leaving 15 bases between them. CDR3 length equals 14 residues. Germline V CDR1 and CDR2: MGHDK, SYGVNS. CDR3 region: CASRRQGGTDTQYF. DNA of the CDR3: TGTGCCAGCCGTCGGCAGGGGGGGACAGATACGCAGTATTTT. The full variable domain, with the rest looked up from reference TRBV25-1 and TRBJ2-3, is EADIYQTPRYLVIGTGKKITLECSQTMGHDKMYWYQQDPGMELHLIHYSYGVNSTEKGDLSSESTVSRIRTEHFPLTLESARPSHTSQYLCASRRQGGTDTQYFGPGTRLTVL.

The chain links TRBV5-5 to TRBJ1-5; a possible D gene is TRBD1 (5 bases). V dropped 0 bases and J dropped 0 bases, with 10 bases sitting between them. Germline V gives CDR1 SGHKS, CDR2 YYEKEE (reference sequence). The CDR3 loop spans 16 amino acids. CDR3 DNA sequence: TGTGCCAGCAGCTTGGAGACAGTACATAGCAATCAGCCCCAGCATTTT. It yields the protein CASSLETVHSNQPQHF.

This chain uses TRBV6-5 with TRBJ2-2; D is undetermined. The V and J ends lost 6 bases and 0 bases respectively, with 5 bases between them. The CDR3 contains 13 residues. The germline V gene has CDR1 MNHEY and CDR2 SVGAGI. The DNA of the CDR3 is TGTGCCAGCAGGGGCCCGAACACCGGGGAGCTGTTTTTT. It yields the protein CASRGPNTGELFF.

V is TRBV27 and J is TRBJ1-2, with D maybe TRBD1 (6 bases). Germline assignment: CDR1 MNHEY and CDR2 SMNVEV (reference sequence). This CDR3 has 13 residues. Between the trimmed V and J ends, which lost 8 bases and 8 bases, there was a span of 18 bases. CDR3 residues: CASRQQGFGGYTF. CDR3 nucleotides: TGTGCCAGCCGCCAACAGGGTTTCGGCGGCTACACCTTC.

As DNA, the CDR3 is TGTGCCAGCAGCGTCGGAGGGGGCTGGGGCTACACCTTC. It yields the protein CASSVGGGWGYTF. The J gene is TRBJ1-2, the V gene TRBV9, with TRBD1 identical over 7 bases. This CDR3 region has 13 residues. V was clipped by 2 bases and J by 8 bases; unmatched bases: 6. The germline CDR1 and CDR2 sequences are SGDLS and YYNGEE.

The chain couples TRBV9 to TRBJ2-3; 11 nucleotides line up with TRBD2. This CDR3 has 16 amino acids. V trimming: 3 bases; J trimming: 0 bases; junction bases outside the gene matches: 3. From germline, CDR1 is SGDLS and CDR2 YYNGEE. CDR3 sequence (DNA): TGTGCCAGCAGCGGAAGGACTAGCGGGAGCACAGATACGCAGTATTTT. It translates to CASSGRTSGSTDTQYF.

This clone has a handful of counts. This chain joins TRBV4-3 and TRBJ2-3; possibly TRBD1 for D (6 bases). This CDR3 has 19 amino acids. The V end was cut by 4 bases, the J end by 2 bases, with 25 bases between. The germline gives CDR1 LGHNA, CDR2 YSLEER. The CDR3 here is CASSRYPTQGLSNTDTQYF. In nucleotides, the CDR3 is TGCGCCAGCAGCCGATACCCCACACAGGGCTTGAGCAACACAGATACGCAGTATTTT.

CDR3 nucleotide sequence: TGCGCCAGCAGCCAACGGGACAACTACGAGCAGTACTTC. Its protein is CASSQRDNYEQYF. This chain joins TRBV4-1 and TRBJ2-7; D perhaps matches TRBD1 (6 bases). The CDR3 consists of 13 residues. Germline assignment: CDR1 MGHRA and CDR2 YSYEKL. V lost 2 bases and J lost 3, with 8 bases in between.

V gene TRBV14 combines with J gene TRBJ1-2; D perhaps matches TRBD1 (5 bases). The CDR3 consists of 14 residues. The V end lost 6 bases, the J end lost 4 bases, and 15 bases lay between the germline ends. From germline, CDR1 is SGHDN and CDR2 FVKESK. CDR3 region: CASSSGDGLYGYTF. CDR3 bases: TGTGCCAGCAGTTCCGGGGACGGCCTCTATGGCTACACCTTC.

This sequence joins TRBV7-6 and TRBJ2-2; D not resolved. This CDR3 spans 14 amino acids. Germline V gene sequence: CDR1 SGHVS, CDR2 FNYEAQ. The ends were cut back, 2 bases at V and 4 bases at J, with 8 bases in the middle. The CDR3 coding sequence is TGTGCCAGCAGCTTAAGTCAGTCCACCGGGGAGCTGTTTTTT. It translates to CASSLSQSTGELFF.

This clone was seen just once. This CDR3 is CASSFRLAGDPYNEQFF. The CDR3 DNA follows: TGTGCCAGCAGTTTTCGACTAGCGGGAGATCCCTACAATGAGCAGTTCTTC. The chain links TRBV28 to TRBJ2-1; 12 nucleotides match TRBD2. V lost 3 bases to trimming and J lost 2 bases; unmatched junction nucleotides: 5. Germline V lookup: CDR1 MDHEN, CDR2 SYDVKM. The CDR3 has 17 amino acids.

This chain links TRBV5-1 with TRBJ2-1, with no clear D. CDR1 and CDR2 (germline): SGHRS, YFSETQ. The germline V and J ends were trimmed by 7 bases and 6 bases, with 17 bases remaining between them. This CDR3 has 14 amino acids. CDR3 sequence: CASCSWVGINEQFF. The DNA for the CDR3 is TGCGCCAGCTGCTCTTGGGTAGGGATCAATGAGCAGTTCTTC.

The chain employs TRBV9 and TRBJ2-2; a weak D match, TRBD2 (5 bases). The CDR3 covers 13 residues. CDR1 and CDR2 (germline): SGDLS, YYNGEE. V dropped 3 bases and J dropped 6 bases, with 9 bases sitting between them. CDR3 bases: TGTGCCAGCAGCGACGGGATGCCCGGGGAGCTGTTTTTT. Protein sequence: CASSDGMPGELFF.